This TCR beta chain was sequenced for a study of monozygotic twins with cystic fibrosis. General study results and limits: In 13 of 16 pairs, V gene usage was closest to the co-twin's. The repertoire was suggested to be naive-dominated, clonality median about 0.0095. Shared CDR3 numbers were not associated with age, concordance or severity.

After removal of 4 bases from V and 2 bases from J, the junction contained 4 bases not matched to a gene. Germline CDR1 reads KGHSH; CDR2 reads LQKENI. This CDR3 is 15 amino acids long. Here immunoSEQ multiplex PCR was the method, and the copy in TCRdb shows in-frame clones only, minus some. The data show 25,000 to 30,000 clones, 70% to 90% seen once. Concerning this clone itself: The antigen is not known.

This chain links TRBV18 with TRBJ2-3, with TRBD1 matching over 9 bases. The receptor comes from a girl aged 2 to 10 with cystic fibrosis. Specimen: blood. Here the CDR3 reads CASSQGTGNTDTQYF. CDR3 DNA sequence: TGTGCCAGCTCACAAGGGACAGGGAACACAGATACGCAGTATTTT.